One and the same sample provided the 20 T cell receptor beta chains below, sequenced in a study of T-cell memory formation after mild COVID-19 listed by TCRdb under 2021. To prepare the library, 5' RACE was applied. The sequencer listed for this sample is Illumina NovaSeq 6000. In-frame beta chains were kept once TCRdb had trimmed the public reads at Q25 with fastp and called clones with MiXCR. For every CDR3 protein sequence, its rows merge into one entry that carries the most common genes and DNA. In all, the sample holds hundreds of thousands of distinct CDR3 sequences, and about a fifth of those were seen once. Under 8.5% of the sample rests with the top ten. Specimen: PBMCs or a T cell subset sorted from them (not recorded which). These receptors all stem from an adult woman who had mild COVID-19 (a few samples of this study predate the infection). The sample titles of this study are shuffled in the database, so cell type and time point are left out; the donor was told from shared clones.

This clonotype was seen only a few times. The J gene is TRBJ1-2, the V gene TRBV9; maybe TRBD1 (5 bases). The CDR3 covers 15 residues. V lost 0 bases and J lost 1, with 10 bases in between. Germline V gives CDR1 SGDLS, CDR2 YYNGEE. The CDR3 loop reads CASSVGGTDNYGYTF. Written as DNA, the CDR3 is TGTGCCAGCAGCGTAGGAGGGACGGATAACTATGGCTACACCTTC.

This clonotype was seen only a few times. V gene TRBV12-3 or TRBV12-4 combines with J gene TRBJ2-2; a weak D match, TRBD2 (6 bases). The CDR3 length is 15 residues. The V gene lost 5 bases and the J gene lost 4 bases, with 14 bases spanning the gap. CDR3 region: CASSGGGVATGELFF. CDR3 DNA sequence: TGTGCCAGCAGTGGTGGAGGGGTTGCCACCGGGGAGCTGTTTTTT.

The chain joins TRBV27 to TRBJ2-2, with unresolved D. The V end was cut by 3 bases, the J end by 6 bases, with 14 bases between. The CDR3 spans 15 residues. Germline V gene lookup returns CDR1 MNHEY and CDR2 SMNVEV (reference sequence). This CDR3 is CASSFTGPPPGELFF. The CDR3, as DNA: TGTGCCAGCAGTTTTACGGGTCCACCGCCCGGGGAGCTGTTTTTT.

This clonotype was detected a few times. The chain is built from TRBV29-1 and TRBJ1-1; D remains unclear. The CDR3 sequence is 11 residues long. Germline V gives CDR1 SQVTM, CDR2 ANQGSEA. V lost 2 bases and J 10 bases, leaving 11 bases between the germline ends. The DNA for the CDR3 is TGCAGCGTTGAAACCGGCACCCCAGCTTTCTTT. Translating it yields CSVETGTPAFF.

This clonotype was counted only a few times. CDR3 nucleotide sequence: TGTGCCACCAGCAGAGATCCAGGGCCCTCGAGCGAGCAGTACTTC. This sequence encodes CATSRDPGPSSEQYF. This chain joins TRBV15 and TRBJ2-7; TRBD1 is a possible D gene (5 bases). CDR3 size: 15 residues. Trimming stripped 0 bases from V and 6 bases from J, with 15 bases between. Germline-derived CDR1 and CDR2 are LNHNV and YYDKDF (reference sequence).

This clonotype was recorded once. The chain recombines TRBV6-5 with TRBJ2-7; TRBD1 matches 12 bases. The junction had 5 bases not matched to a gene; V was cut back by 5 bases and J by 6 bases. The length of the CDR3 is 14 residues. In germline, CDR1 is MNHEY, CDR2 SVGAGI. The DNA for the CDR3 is TGTGCCAGCAGTAGGGGACAGGGGGCCTTCGAGCAGTACTTC. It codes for CASSRGQGAFEQYF.

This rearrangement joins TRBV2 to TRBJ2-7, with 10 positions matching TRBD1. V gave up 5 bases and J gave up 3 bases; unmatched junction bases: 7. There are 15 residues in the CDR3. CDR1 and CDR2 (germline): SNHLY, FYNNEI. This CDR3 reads CASSSGTGEYYEQYF. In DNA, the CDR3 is TGTGCCAGCAGTTCCGGGACAGGGGAATACTACGAGCAGTACTTC.

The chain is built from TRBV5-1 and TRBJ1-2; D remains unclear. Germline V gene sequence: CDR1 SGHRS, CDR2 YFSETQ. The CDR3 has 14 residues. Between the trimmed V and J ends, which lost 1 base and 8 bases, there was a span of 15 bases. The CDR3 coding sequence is TGCGCCAGCAGCTTGTGGTTGACGTCGGGGGGCTACACCTTC. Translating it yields CASSLWLTSGGYTF.

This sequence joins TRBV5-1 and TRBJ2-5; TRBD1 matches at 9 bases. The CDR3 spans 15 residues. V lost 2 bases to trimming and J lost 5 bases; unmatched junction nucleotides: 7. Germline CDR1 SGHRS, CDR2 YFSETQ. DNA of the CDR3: TGCGCCAGCAGCTTCATCGGACAGGGGCTGGAGACCCAGTACTTC. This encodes CASSFIGQGLETQYF. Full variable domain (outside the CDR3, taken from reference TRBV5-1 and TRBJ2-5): KAGVTQTPRYLIKTRGQQVTLSCSPISGHRSVSWYQQTPGQGLQFLFEYFSETQRNKGNFPGRFSGRQFSNSRSEMNVSTLELGDSALYLCASSFIGQGLETQYFGPGTRLLVL.

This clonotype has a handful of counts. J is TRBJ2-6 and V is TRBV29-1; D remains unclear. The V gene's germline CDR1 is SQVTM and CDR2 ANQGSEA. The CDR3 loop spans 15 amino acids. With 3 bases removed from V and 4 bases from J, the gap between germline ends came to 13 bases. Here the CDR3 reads CSVEWESSGANVLTF. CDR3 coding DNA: TGCAGCGTTGAGTGGGAATCCTCCGGGGCCAACGTCCTGACTTTC.

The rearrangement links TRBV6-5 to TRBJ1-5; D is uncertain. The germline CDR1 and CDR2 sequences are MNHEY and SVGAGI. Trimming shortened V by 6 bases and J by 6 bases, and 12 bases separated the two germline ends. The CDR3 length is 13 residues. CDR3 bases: TGTGCCAGCAGGGCCCGAAGGACTCAGCCCCAGCATTTT. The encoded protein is CASRARRTQPQHF.

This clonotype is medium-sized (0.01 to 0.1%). The CDR3 DNA follows: TGTGCCAGCAGTGACTCCGGGGGGAGCAATGAGCAGTTCTTC. It encodes CASSDSGGSNEQFF. The genes are TRBV6-4 and TRBJ2-1; 7 positions match TRBD2. This CDR3 has 14 amino acids. The V gene's germline CDR1 is MRHNA and CDR2 SNTAGT. V gave up 0 bases and J gave up 6 bases; unmatched junction bases: 2.

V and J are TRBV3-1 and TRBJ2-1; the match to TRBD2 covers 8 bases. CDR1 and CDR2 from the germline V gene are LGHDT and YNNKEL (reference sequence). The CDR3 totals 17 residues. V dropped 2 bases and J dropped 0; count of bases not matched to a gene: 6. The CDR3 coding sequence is TGTGCCAGCAGCCAAAGCGGGGGCCGTAGCTCCTACAATGAGCAGTTCTTC. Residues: CASSQSGGRSSYNEQFF.

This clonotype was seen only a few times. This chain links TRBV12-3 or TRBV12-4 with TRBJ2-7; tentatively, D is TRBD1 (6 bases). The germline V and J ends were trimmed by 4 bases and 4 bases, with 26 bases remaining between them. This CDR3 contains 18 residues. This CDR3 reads CASSSPLGAGAREYEQYF. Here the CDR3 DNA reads TGTGCCAGCAGTTCACCCCTGGGGGCAGGGGCGAGAGAGTACGAGCAGTACTTC.

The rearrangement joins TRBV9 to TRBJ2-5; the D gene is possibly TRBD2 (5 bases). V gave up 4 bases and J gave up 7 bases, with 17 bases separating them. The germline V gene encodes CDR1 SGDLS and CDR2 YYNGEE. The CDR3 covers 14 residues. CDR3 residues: CASSPAGLAGTQYF. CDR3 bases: TGTGCCAGCAGCCCGGCAGGACTGGCAGGGACCCAGTACTTC.

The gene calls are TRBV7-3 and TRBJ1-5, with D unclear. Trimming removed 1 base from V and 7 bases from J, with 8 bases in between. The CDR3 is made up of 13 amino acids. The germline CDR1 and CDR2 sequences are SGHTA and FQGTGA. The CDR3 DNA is TGTGCCAGCAGCTTAATAGGGTGGCAGCCCCAGCATTTT. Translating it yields CASSLIGWQPQHF.

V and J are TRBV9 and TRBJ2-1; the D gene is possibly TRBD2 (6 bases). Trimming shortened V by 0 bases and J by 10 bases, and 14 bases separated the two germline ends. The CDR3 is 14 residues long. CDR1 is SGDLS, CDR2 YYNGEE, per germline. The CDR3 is CASSVEGSGGEQFF. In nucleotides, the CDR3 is TGTGCCAGCAGCGTAGAGGGTAGCGGCGGGGAGCAGTTCTTC.

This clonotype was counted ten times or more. CDR3 in DNA: TGTGCCAGCAGTTTATATGGGGGCGAGCAGTACTTC. Protein product: CASSLYGGEQYF. The V gene is TRBV12-3 or TRBV12-4, the J gene TRBJ2-7, with D perhaps given as TRBD1 or TRBD2 (5 bases each). V gave up 2 bases and J gave up 6 bases, with 8 bases separating them. The CDR3 spans 12 residues.

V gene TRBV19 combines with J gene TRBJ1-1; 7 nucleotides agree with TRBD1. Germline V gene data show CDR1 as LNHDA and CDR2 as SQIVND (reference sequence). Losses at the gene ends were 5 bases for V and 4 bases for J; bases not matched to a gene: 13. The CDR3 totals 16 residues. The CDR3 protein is CASSYTGRAGGTEAFF. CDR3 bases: TGTGCCAGTAGTTACACAGGACGGGCAGGGGGCACTGAAGCTTTCTTT. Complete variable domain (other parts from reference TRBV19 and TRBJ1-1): DGGITQSPKYLFRKEGQNVTLSCEQNLNHDAMYWYRQDPGQGLRLIYYSQIVNDFQKGDIAEGYSVSREKKESFPLTVTSAQKNPTAFYLCASSYTGRAGGTEAFFGQGTRLTVV.

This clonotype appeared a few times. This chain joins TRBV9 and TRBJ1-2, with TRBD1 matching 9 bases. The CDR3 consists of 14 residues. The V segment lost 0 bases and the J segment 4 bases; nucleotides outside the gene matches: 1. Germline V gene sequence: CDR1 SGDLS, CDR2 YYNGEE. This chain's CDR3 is CASSVGTGVYGYTF. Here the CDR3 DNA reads TGTGCCAGCAGCGTAGGGACAGGGGTCTATGGCTACACCTTC.